The 9 T cell receptor beta chains reported below all come from one sample, sequenced in a study of blood T cells in healthy people across ages. Then a second PCR, running roughly 7 to 11 cycles, was carried out with a sample-barcoded 5' primer and a J-beta primer mix. One entry per CDR3 protein results from TCRdb running MiXCR on the 5' RACE reads. The sample carries hundreds of thousands of distinct CDR3 sequences, more than 20% recorded once. Sample: blood. These receptors were collected from a man between 65 and 80 years old in good health.

The sample holds a few counts of this clonotype. The gene calls are TRBV10-3 and TRBJ1-4, with TRBD1 identical over 7 bases. With V trimmed by 5 bases and J by 7 bases, 10 bases remained unmatched. The CDR3 is 15 residues long. The germline V gene encodes CDR1 ENHRY and CDR2 SYGVKD. The CDR3 here is CAISSGTGESEKLFF. The CDR3 DNA is TGTGCCATCAGTTCGGGAACAGGGGAGTCTGAAAAACTGTTTTTT.

CDR3 in DNA: TGCGCCAGCAGCCGGACAGGGAAAGGATTGACCCTCCACTTT. Its translation is CASSRTGKGLTLHF. V is TRBV5-1 and J is TRBJ1-6, with TRBD1 matching 8 bases. CDR1 is SGHRS, CDR2 YFSETQ, per germline. This CDR3 comprises 14 residues. The junction had 11 bases not matched to a gene; V was cut back by 4 bases and J by 14 bases.

V is TRBV20-1 and J is TRBJ1-2; the D gene is possibly TRBD1 (6 bases). V gave up 6 bases and J gave up 0 bases, with 11 bases separating them. Germline CDR1 DFQATT, CDR2 SNEGSKA (reference sequence). The CDR3 runs to 13 residues. In nucleotides, the CDR3 is TGCAGTGCGCCAGGGGATTCTAACTATGGCTACACCTTC. Translated: CSAPGDSNYGYTF.

V gene TRBV20-1 combines with J gene TRBJ2-5; TRBD2 matches 7 bases. The DNA end is a closer match to TRBJ2-1, so the J assignment may be wrong. Germline CDR1 and CDR2: DFQATT and SNEGSKA (reference sequence). The CDR3 spans 15 residues. DNA for the CDR3: TGCAGTGCTGCACCCATAGCGGGTGGTTACAATGAGCAGTTCTTC. Encoded protein: CSAAPIAGGYNEQFF.

V is TRBV12-3 or TRBV12-4 and J is TRBJ2-3; TRBD1 matches at 8 bases. V lost 6 bases to trimming and J lost 4 bases; unmatched junction nucleotides: 9. The CDR3 contains 15 residues. The CDR3 DNA reads TGTGCCAGCAGCAAGTCCAGGGGGCGCGCAGATACGCAGTATTTT. Translated, it gives CASSKSRGRADTQYF.

The gene calls are TRBV20-1 and TRBJ2-2; tentatively, D is TRBD1 or TRBD2 (6 bases each). The CDR3 has 17 residues. V was pared by 1 base and J by 0 bases, with 15 bases between. From germline, CDR1 is DFQATT and CDR2 SNEGSKA (reference sequence). The CDR3 sequence: CSARVPGGLANTGELFF. In DNA, the CDR3 is TGCAGTGCTAGAGTTCCCGGGGGCCTCGCGAACACCGGGGAGCTGTTTTTT.

The gene calls are TRBV7-2 and TRBJ1-2; the match to TRBD1 covers 8 bases. This CDR3 contains 14 residues. Germline CDR1 and CDR2: SGHTA and FQGNSA. V lost 4 bases, J lost 5 bases, and 6 bases stayed unmatched. CDR3 coding DNA: TGTGCCAGCAGCTCCGACAGGGGTCCTTATGGCTACACCTTC. It codes for CASSSDRGPYGYTF.

This clonotype turned up a few times. V is TRBV29-1 and J is TRBJ2-1, with D possibly TRBD2 on 6 matching bases. The CDR3 has 12 residues. Germline V gene data show CDR1 as SQVTM and CDR2 as ANQGSEA. Trimming left V 3 bases short and J 8 bases short, with 11 bases between. The CDR3 protein is CSVDGTGYEQFF. CDR3 sequence (DNA): TGCAGCGTTGACGGGACTGGGTATGAGCAGTTCTTC.

Remarks on this clonotype: A much larger clonotype is one base distant, so this may be a read error. The chain's CDR3 is CASSLTGYHEQYF. DNA of the CDR3: TGTGCCAGCAGTTTGACAGGGTACCACGAGCAGTACTTC. The chain is built from TRBV28 and TRBJ2-7, with 7 bases matching TRBD1. The germline V gene encodes CDR1 MDHEN and CDR2 SYDVKM. J was trimmed by 5 bases and V by 3 bases; bases with no gene match: 4. This CDR3 has 13 amino acids.